The source of this T cell receptor (beta chain) is a study of molecular identifiers for immune sequencing clone quantification. Study as a whole: Four portions were sequenced after RNA from roughly 20,000 or 100,000 naive CD8 cells was split five ways in replicates.

TCRdb re-called the PCR reads with MiXCR, one entry per CDR3 protein. Among roughly 630,000 distinct CDR3 sequences, around 25% were seen once, and the ten largest hold about 0.84%. General study points: Naive cells had under 1% of molecules in clones above 20 RNA copies, effectors over 97%. One cell's worth of spiked Jurkat TCR RNA was reportedly detectable among roughly 1 million naive cells.

This clonotype was seen many times. Its matching antigen is unknown. A CD8+CD4-CCR7+CD45RA+ phenotype served as the sorting definition for naive CD8 T cells. The germline CDR1 and CDR2 sequences are SGHVS and FQNEAQ. With 1 base removed from V and 9 bases from J, the gap between germline ends came to 13 bases. The CDR3 is 14 amino acids. The source of this sequence is a human donor in good health. Some libraries in this study had Jurkat cell RNA spiked in. The sequencing sample was made of naive CD8+ T cells from blood, with Jurkat cell RNA spiked in. As for subset: FACS-sorted CD8+CD4-CCR7+CD45RA+ naive T cells. This chain links TRBV7-8 with TRBJ1-5; no definite D call. CDR3 bases: TGTGCCAGCAGCTTAGAACCCGCTTTTATGCCCCAGCATTTT. Translated, it gives CASSLEPAFMPQHF.